This T cell receptor beta chain was documented in a study of blood T cells in healthy people across ages. Findings and caveats of the study: Total diversity from one million sequenced T cells was likely underestimated.

There are many counts of this clonotype. Antigen unknown. The use of a sample-barcoded 5' primer and a J-beta primer mix characterized a second PCR of 7 to 11 cycles. MiXCR was run by TCRdb on the 5' RACE reads, yielding one entry per CDR3 protein. Of hundreds of thousands of distinct CDR3 sequences listed, about 30% are singletons. The sequence came from a woman older than 75 in good health. Source material: blood.

In DNA, the CDR3 is TGCGCCAGCAGCTCAGGGGCCGGTAATGAAAAACTGTTTTTT. Its protein is CASSSGAGNEKLFF. The V and J genes are TRBV5-1 and TRBJ1-4; TRBD1 might be the D (6 bases). The V end lost 3 bases, the J end lost 4 bases, and 10 bases lay between the germline ends. The CDR3 loop spans 14 amino acids. Looked up from germline, CDR1 is SGHRS and CDR2 is YFSETQ. Full variable domain (missing parts from reference TRBV5-1 and TRBJ1-4): KAGVTQTPRYLIKTRGQQVTLSCSPISGHRSVSWYQQTPGQGLQFLFEYFSETQRNKGNFPGRFSGRQFSNSRSEMNVSTLELGDSALYLCASSSGAGNEKLFFGSGTQLSVL.